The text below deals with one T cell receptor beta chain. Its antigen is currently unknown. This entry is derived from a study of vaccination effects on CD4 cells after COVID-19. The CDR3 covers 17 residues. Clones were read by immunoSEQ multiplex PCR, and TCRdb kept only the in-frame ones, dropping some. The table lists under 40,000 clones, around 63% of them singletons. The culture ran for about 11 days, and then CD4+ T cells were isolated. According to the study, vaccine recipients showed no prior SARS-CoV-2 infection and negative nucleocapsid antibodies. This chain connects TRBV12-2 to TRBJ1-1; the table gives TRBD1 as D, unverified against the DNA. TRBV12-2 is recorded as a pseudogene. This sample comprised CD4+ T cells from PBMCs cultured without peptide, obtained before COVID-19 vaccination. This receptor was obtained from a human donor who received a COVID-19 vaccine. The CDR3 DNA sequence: TGTGCAAGTCGCTTAGTAGTAAGAGGGCAGGGGGGCACTGAAGCTTTCTTT. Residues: CASRLVVRGQGGTEAFF.